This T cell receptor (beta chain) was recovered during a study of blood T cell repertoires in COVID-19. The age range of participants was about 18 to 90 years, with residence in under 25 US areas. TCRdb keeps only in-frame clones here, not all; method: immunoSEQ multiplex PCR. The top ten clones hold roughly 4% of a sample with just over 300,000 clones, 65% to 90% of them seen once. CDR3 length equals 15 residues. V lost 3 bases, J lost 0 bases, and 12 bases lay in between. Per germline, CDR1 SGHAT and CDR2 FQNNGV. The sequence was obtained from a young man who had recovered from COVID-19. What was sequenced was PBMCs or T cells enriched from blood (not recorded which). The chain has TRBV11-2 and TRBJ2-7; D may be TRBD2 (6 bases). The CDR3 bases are TGTGCCAGCAGCTTGGACCCCGGGAGCTCCTACGAGCAGTACTTC. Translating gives CASSLDPGSSYEQYF.